The 7 T cell receptor beta chains below come from one sample, sequenced in a study of blood T cell repertoires in COVID-19. Clones were sequenced by immunoSEQ multiplex PCR, and TCRdb holds only the in-frame ones, with some missing. The table has around 200,000 clones, less than 85% seen once. Source material: peripheral blood. These receptors were taken from a woman aged 70 to 79 with acute or convalescent COVID-19.

The V call is TRBV2, the J call TRBJ1-5; a possible D gene is TRBD1 (6 bases). Germline V gene sequence: CDR1 SNHLY, CDR2 FYNNEI. Trimming removed 8 bases at V and 4 bases at J, with 12 bases between. This CDR3 region has 13 residues. The CDR3 DNA reads TGTGCCAGCGGCCGGACAGAGAATCAGCCCCAGCATTTT. This sequence encodes CASGRTENQPQHF.

CDR3 sequence reads: CASSTTFSDRAKRTDTQYF. The CDR3 DNA follows: TGTGCCAGCAGTACAACCTTCTCGGACAGGGCGAAGCGCACAGATACGCAGTATTTT. The gene calls are TRBV27 and TRBJ2-3; 8 nucleotides agree with TRBD1. The CDR3 consists of 19 residues. Germline V gene data show CDR1 as MNHEY and CDR2 as SMNVEV (reference sequence). With 5 bases clipped from V and 1 base from J, the junction kept 17 bases outside the gene matches.

The chain is built from TRBV30 and TRBJ1-1; 7 positions agree with TRBD1. V shed 0 bases, J shed 5 bases, and the junction held 6 bases outside the gene matches. Germline CDR1 reads GTSNPN; CDR2 reads SVGIG (reference sequence). This CDR3 is built from 14 residues. The CDR3 protein is CAWSVLRGRTEAFF. The CDR3 coding sequence is TGTGCCTGGAGTGTACTGAGGGGGCGTACTGAAGCTTTCTTT. Supplemented by reference TRBV30 and TRBJ1-1, the full variable domain reads SQTIHQWPATLVQPVGSPLSLECTVEGTSNPNLYWYRQAAGRGLQLLFYSVGIGQISSEVPQNLSASRPQDRQFILSSKKLLLSDSGFYLCAWSVLRGRTEAFFGQGTRLTVV.

The V and J genes are TRBV25-1 and TRBJ1-2; D gene ambiguous. CDR1 is MGHDK and CDR2 is SYGVNS in the germline V gene. The CDR3 has 13 residues. Between the trimmed V and J ends, which lost 5 bases and 8 bases, there was a span of 15 bases. The CDR3 loop is CASSTLAGNGYTF. CDR3 DNA sequence: TGTGCCAGCAGTACCCTGGCGGGGAACGGCTACACCTTC.

The chain joins TRBV2 to TRBJ1-1; TRBD1 aligns across 7 bases. The CDR3 sequence is 14 residues long. CDR1 is SNHLY, CDR2 FYNNEI, per germline. V was clipped by 5 bases and J by 0 bases; unmatched bases: 3. CDR3 residues: CASSWGQLNTEAFF. CDR3 nucleotides: TGTGCCAGCAGTTGGGGACAGCTGAACACTGAAGCTTTCTTT.

V and J are TRBV28 and TRBJ2-7; 8 bases fit TRBD1. Unmatched junction bases numbered 5, after V lost 4 bases and J lost 6 bases. Per germline, CDR1 MDHEN and CDR2 SYDVKM. The CDR3 totals 13 residues. The CDR3 sequence: CASSYDRGSEQYF. In DNA form, the CDR3 reads TGTGCCAGCAGTTACGACAGGGGAAGCGAGCAGTACTTC.

This chain links TRBV5-1 with TRBJ2-1; D ambiguous. CDR1 and CDR2 (germline): SGHRS, YFSETQ. The CDR3 covers 16 residues. Deletions cut 0 bases from V and 0 bases from J, with 10 bases between. CDR3 bases: TGCGCCAGCAGCTTGGACGGCCCTAGCTCCTACAATGAGCAGTTCTTC. It specifies CASSLDGPSSYNEQFF. Full variable domain (remainder filled in from reference TRBV5-1 and TRBJ2-1): KAGVTQTPRYLIKTRGQQVTLSCSPISGHRSVSWYQQTPGQGLQFLFEYFSETQRNKGNFPGRFSGRQFSNSRSEMNVSTLELGDSALYLCASSLDGPSSYNEQFFGPGTRLTVL.